This TCR beta chain comes out of a study of blood T cells in healthy people across ages (dated by TCRdb to between 2014 and 2017). Describing the broader study: In model experiments, template switching captured roughly one uniquely barcoded TCR beta cDNA molecule for every two T cells. For two donors (one aged 18 to 30 and one aged 80 or older), the study analyzed two additional independent replicas of 1 million unique cDNA reads from the same blood draw. The study measured age-related changes in TCR beta repertoire diversity using deep sequencing normalized with unique cDNA molecular identifiers. Donors of different ages were randomly distributed across sequencing lanes to avoid experimental bias. Donors were grouped into four age groups: young (average approximately 16 years), middle-aged (around 39), aged (around 66) and long-lived (approximately 82).

Systemically healthy Caucasian individuals from Russia, some 38 in total and aged 6 to 90 years, were included as donors. Each donor gave about 9.7 milliliters of peripheral blood, drawn into EDTA-treated Vacutainer tubes. Ficoll-Paque density-gradient centrifugation was used to isolate PBMCs, with at least 6.5 million per sample. Trizol reagent was used to extract total RNA from the PBMCs, yielding at least 6 micrograms per sample. Naive CD45RAhigh/CD27high T cell percentages were measured by flow cytometry on a PBMC aliquot from every donor. The method was 5' RACE. This sample was sequenced with an Illumina HiSeq 2500. A second PCR of roughly 6 to 11 cycles was performed with a sample-barcoded 5' primer and a J-beta primer mix. Each TCR beta cDNA molecule received a unique molecular identifier from a template-switch 5' adaptor carrying 12 random nucleotides. At least 3 million CDR3-containing paired-end reads were obtained from each sample. The Mint cDNA synthesis kit, primed by a TRBC-specific oligonucleotide, was used to synthesize first-strand cDNA from all RNA. All cDNA was treated with uracil-DNA glycosylase and then went through a first 18-cycle PCR with the universal primers M1SS and BC2_uni_R. The authors' pipeline ran thus. For normalization, 1 million high-quality reads were randomly selected from each sample, with every read carrying a distinct molecular identifier. Reads with shared molecular identifiers were discarded instead of being binned into consensus sequences. MiTCR, set to a Q25 quality threshold and the strictest error-elimination algorithm, was used for CDR3 identification, clonotype clustering and error correction. A nonparametric unseen species model with Euler transformation was used to estimate lower-bound total TCR beta diversity. TCRdb reworked the public reads: Q25 trimming with fastp, MiXCR clone assembly, productive beta chains retained. Duplicate CDR3 protein sequences are folded into a single record with the most common DNA and genes. The V and J calls were determined by TCRdb, not by the authors. For this sample there are about 970,000 distinct CDR3 sequences; about 51% appear just once. Over 20% of the sample is held by the ten biggest clonotypes.

As for this clonotype: The clone's antigen remains unknown. Base qualities were left out, and no much larger clone turns up one base away.

The junction carries 14 bases between V and J, which are trimmed by 3 bases and 6 bases respectively. From cysteine to phenylalanine, the CDR3 is 14 amino acids long. Left in the record is the CDR3 DNA by itself, 42 bases read in frame from the first base. CDR1 and CDR2 were assigned from the germline V gene as ENHRY and SYGVKD. The investigation overall reported the following: Donor CMV infection status was unknown, potentially confounding age-related changes in expanded clonotypes. Conclusive comparison of naive and antigen-experienced compartments was prevented by the profiling of bulk unsorted PBMCs. Compared with the aged group, more naive CD4+ T cells, fewer expanded clones and increased TCR diversity were shown by the long-lived group, suggesting age selection. As age increased, observed TCR beta diversity per million T cells dropped in a roughly linear way, and a significant reduction was already evident by age about 40. Observed TCR beta diversity correlated strongly with the percentage of naive T cells measured by flow cytometry. Estimates of total diversity based on one million sequenced T cells were regarded as lower bounds and as underestimates.

Recombination linked TRBV10-3 to TRBJ1-2; the D segment could be TRBD1, given 6 matching bases. This sequence originates from an older woman in good health. The sample was blood. CDR3 protein: CAISELDSTNGYTF. The DNA is as follows: TGTGCCATCAGTGAATTGGACAGTACAAATGGCTACACCTTC.